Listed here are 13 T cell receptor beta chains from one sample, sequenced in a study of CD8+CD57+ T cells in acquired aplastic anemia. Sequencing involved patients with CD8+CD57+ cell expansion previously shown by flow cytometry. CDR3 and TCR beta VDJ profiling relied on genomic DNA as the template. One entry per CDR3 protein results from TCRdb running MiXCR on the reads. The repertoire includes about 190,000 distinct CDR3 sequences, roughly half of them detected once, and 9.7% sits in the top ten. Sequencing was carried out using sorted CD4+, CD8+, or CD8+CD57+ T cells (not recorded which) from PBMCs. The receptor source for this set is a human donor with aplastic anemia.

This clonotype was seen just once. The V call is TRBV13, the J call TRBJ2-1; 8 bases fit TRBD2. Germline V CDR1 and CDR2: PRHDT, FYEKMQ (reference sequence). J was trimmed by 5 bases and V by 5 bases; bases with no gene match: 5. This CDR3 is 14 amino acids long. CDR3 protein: CASSLTSGHNEQFF. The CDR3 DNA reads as TGTGCCAGCAGCCTAACTAGCGGCCACAATGAGCAGTTCTTC.

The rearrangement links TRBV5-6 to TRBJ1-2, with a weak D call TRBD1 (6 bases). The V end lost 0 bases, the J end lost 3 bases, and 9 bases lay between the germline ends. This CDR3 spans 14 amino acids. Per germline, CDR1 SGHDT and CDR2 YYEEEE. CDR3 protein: CASSLVRTDYGYTF. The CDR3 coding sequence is TGTGCCAGCAGCTTGGTTCGGACAGACTATGGCTACACCTTC.

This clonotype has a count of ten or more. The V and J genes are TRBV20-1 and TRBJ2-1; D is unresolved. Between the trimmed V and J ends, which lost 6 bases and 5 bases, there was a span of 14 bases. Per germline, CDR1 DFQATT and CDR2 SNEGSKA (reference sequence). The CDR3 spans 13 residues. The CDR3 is CSAPDLGNNEQFF. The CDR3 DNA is TGCAGTGCCCCGGACCTTGGGAACAATGAGCAGTTCTTC.

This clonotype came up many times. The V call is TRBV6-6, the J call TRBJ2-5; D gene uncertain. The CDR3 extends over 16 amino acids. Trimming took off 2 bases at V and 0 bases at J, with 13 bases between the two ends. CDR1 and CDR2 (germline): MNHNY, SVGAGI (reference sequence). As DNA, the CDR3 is TGTGCCAGCAGTTACAATCCACCTCGGTACCAAGAGACCCAGTACTTC. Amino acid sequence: CASSYNPPRYQETQYF.

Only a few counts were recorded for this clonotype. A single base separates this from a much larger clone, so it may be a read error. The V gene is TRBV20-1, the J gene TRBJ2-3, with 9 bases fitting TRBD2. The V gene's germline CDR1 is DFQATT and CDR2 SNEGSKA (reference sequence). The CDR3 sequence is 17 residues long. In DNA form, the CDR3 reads TGCAGTGCCACAGACGCCGCCATAGCGGGAGTACGAGATACGCAGTGTTTT. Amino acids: CSATDAAIAGVRDTQCF.

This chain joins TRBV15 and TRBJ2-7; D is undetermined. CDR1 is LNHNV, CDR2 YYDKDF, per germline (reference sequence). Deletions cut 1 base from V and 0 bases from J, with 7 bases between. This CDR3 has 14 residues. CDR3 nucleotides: TGTGCCACCAGCAGAGGAGGCAGCTCCTACGAGCAGTACTTC. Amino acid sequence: CATSRGGSSYEQYF.

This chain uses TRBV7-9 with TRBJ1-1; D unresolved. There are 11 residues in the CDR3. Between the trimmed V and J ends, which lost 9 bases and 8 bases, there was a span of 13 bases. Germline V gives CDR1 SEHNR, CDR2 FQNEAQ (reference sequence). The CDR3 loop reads CASLTGGEAFF. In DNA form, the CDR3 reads TGTGCCAGTTTAACCGGAGGGGAAGCTTTCTTT.

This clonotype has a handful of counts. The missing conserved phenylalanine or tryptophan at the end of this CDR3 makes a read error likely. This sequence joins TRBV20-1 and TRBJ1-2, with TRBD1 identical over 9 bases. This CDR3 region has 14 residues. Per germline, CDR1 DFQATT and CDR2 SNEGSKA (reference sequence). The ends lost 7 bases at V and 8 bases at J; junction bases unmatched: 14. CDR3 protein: CSVIPRDRAGGYTL. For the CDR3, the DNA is TGCAGTGTCATCCCCCGGGACAGGGCAGGCGGCTACACCCTC.

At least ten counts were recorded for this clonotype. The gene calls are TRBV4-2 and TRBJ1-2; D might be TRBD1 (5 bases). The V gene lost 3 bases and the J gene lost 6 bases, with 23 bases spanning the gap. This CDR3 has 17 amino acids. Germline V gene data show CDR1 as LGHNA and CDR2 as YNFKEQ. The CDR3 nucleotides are TGTGCCAGCAGCCAGGATTCAAGAGGGGCCGCCCTCGATGGCTACACCTTC. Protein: CASSQDSRGAALDGYTF.

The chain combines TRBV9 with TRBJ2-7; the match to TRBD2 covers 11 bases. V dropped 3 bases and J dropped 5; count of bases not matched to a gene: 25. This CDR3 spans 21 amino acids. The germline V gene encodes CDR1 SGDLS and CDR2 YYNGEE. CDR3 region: CASSATSRRRTSGPGPHEQYF. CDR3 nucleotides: TGTGCCAGCAGCGCCACCAGCAGGAGGCGGACTAGCGGGCCAGGGCCCCACGAGCAGTACTTC.

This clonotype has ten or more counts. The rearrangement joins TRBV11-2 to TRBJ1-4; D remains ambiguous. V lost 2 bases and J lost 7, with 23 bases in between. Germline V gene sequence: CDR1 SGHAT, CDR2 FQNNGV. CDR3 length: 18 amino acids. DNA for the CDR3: TGTGCCAGCAGCTTAAGGAGGTGGCACGAGGAGAGAGGTGAAAAACTGTTTTTT. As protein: CASSLRRWHEERGEKLFF.

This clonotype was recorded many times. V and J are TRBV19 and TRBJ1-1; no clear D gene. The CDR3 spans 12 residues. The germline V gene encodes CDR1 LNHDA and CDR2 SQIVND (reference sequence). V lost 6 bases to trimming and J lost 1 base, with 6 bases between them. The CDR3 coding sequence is TGTGCCAGTAGGATCCCGAACACTGAAGCTTTCTTT. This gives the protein CASRIPNTEAFF.

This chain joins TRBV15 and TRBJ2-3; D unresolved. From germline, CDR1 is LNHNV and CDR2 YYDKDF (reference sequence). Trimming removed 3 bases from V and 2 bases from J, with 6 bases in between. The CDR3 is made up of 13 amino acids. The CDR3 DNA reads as TGTGCCACCAGCAGCCCACTCACAGATACGCAGTATTTT. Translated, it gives CATSSPLTDTQYF.